This TCR beta chain was sequenced during a study of blood T cells in healthy people across ages. A sample-barcoded 5' primer and a J-beta primer mix were used in a second PCR of roughly 7 to 11 cycles. TCRdb itself ran the 5' RACE reads through MiXCR, one entry per CDR3 protein. Among approximately 940,000 distinct CDR3 sequences listed, about 48% were seen once. This clonotype was counted a few times. V shed 3 bases and J shed 5 bases, with 18 bases lying between them. Germline V gives CDR1 MGHDK, CDR2 SYGVNS. The CDR3 runs to 16 residues. Sequencing was carried out using blood. The receptor was isolated from a man aged 25 to 45 in good health. The chain uses TRBV25-1 and TRBJ2-3; tentative D call: TRBD2 (6 bases). The CDR3 spells CASSDPLKLAVDTQYF. Written as DNA, the CDR3 is TGTGCCAGCAGTGATCCCCTAAAACTAGCAGTAGATACGCAGTATTTT.